The sequence of this T cell receptor (beta chain) was determined in a study of Ad26.COV2.S vaccination and SARS-CoV-2 variants. Study-wide background: The study gave Ad26.COV2.S intramuscularly, once or twice 56 days apart.

About this clone: The antigen is undetermined.

Sequencing used immunoSEQ multiplex PCR; TCRdb keeps in-frame clones, though not all of them. This table holds some 320,000 clones, about 82% found once. Treatment noted: some 20 received Ad26.COV2.S at low or high dose, single or two shots; about five received placebo; per-sample allocation not given. Day 63 after the first injection of vaccine or placebo was the sampling time. Whoever gave the sample was an adult aged 18-55 years in Boston. Wuhan-strain SARS-CoV-2 spike was expressed by the Ad26 vector that made up the vaccine. Broader study findings: Vaccine and placebo recipients had comparable breadth of non-spike TCRs.

V lost 7 bases and J lost 6, with 7 bases in between. The CDR3 sequence is 12 residues long. Germline V gene data show CDR1 as MNHEY and CDR2 as SVGAGI. This TCR was recovered from a person aged 18 to 65 who received the Ad26.COV2.S COVID-19 vaccine or a placebo. Sequencing used peripheral blood, obtained in a trial of Ad26.COV2.S vaccine versus placebo. This chain joins TRBV6-5 and TRBJ1-6; D remains ambiguous. The CDR3 DNA reads as TGTGCCAGCATGTTGGCTAATTCACCCCTCCACTTT. As protein: CASMLANSPLHF.